This T cell receptor (beta chain) was recovered during a study of CD8 T cells in ankylosing spondylitis. Study-level findings and limits: About 8 highly homologous variants made up a TCR beta motif, and this motif appeared characteristic of ankylosing spondylitis blood. The study looked at matched synovial fluid samples from ankylosing spondylitis patients. Disease-linked clones were reported to be significantly enriched there. Relatively rare in peripheral blood, disease-linked clones were also CD8+. Past research had described some motif variants in reactive arthritis synovial fluid and blood.

This clonotype turned up a few times. Its matching antigen is unknown. Libraries of TCR beta came from quantitative 5'-RACE with molecular barcodes. TCRdb reanalysed the 5' RACE reads using MiXCR and keeps one entry per CDR3 protein. The table shows around 440,000 distinct CDR3 sequences, with 15% to 20% occurring only once. The specimen was blood, either unsorted or a sorted T cell fraction (not recorded which). The clonotype comes from a male donor with ankylosing spondylitis.

This CDR3 reads CASSPRRSDTQYF. The CDR3 region has the DNA TGTGCCAGCAGCCCAAGGCGTTCGGATACGCAGTATTTT. The chain recombines TRBV7-2 with TRBJ2-3; D not certain. V was trimmed by 5 bases and J by 6 bases, leaving 12 bases between them. The CDR3 spans 13 residues. Germline V lookup: CDR1 SGHTA, CDR2 FQGNSA.